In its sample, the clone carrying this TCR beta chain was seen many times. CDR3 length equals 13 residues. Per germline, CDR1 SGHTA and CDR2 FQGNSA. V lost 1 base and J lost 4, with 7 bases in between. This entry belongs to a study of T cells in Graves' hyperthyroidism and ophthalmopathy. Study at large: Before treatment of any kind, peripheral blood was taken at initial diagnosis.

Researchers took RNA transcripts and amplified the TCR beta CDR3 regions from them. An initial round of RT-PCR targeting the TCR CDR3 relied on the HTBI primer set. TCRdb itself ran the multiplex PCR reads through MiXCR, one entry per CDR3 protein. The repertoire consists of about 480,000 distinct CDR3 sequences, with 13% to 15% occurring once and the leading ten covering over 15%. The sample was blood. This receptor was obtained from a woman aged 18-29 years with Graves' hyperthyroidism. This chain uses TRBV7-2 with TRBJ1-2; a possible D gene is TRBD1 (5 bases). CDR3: CASSLERGYGYTF. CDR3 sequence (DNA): TGTGCCAGCAGCTTAGAAAGGGGCTATGGCTACACCTTC.